This T cell receptor (beta chain) was obtained from a study of regulatory T cells in long-lasting Graves disease. The time point is: newly diagnosed GD, antithyroid drugs for less than 3 months. PBMC-derived RNA was used for the TCR library. Researchers made TCR beta libraries by using iRepertoire HTBI primers and running Arm-PCR on CDR3 regions. TCRdb processed the multiplex PCR reads anew with MiXCR; each CDR3 protein has one entry. The repertoire consists of roughly 420,000 distinct CDR3 sequences, with roughly 15% occurring once and the leading ten covering about 20%. The CDR3 extends over 16 amino acids. Trimming stripped 1 base from V and 0 bases from J, with 10 bases between. This clonotype came up a few times.

The sequence came from a female donor with Graves disease. The rearrangement links TRBV12-3 or TRBV12-4 to TRBJ1-3, with D uncertain. The sequencing here drew on peripheral blood mononuclear cells (PBMCs), taken at new diagnosis, from a patient treated with antithyroid drugs. Here the CDR3 DNA reads TGTGCCAGCAGTTTAGACGGCATCTCCTCTGGAAACACCATATATTTT. Translation: CASSLDGISSGNTIYF.